This entry describes one T cell receptor (beta chain). Its binding antigen is unknown. Base qualities were left out, and no much larger clone turns up one base away. Trimming accounts for 6 bases at V and 0 bases at J, while the number of junction bases matched to no gene is 4. The CDR3 runs 16 amino acids, cysteine and phenylalanine included. The retained sequence is limited to the CDR3, 48 bases, with the frame set at the first base. The germline V gene specifies MRHNA as CDR1 and SNTAGT as CDR2. The source of the sample is a study of T cell responses to AZD1222 COVID-19 vaccine (dated by TCRdb to the early 2020s). About the investigation overall: A total of over 230 trial participants underwent TCR sequencing, of whom 207 received two doses of AZD1222 and about 26 received two doses of the MenACWY control vaccine. Trial participants were enrolled by age into subgroups of 18-55, 56-69 and 70-plus years, and roughly 150, 30 and 60 TCR-sequenced participants, respectively, were included in these subgroups. Here is what the overall study found, with its caveats: Reportedly, close to half of the unique spike-specific TCRs recognized epitopes lying outside the regions that are mutated in the B.1.351 and B.1.1.7 variants. The 56-69-year group was small, and its depth increase did not reach significance, likely because of low power. Vaccine-associated CD4 TCRs spanned the whole spike protein, with dominant responses in regions 160-218 and 743-854. Most participants were white British and females outnumbered males, and the authors suggested that clonal diversity may have been underestimated. Because no day 14 peak-response samples were available, repertoires were characterized only after the peak T cell response. Conclusions about previously exposed vaccinees are limited because only six or seven AZD1222 recipients were SARS-CoV-2 seropositive at baseline. After two AZD1222 doses, spike-specific TCR breadth and depth were significantly higher than at day 0 and than in MenACWY recipients.

The CDR3 regions of human TCRbeta chains were subjected to immunosequencing. The original pipeline was this. Repertoire TCRs were checked for matches against a reference library of SARS-CoV-2-specific TCRs that had been generated using the MIRA antigen-specificity platform. Breadth meant the fraction of unique TCRs that were SARS-CoV-2-associated, whereas depth meant the fraction of total T cells that were SARS-CoV-2-associated. Each spike-specific TCR was assigned to its reactive spike region and to a CD4 or CD8 class using the MIRA data. Log10-transformed breadth and depth values were compared by one-way ANOVA with Sidak's multiple comparisons tests. Here the immuneACCESS table is served through TCRdb, limited to in-frame sequences with V and J called. Missing clones are a known gap in these copies; in checked studies unresolved V genes cover under half, and the rest lacks a known reason. That table is the source of V, J and clone size, and D and trimming were worked out from the DNA. Recorded for this sample are about 110,000 clones; 94% of them occurred a single time. 2.5% to 3% of the sample is taken by the ten largest.

Explained via the paper, the time point label denotes: about 28 days (+/-7) after the second vaccine dose. AZD1222 recipients with second doses at about 4 weeks or about 12 weeks were pooled, because spike-specific TCR depth and breadth did not differ between schedules. The vaccinee samples were drawn from two UK trials, COV001 and COV002, one of which was a single-blind randomized controlled phase 2/3 trial testing AZD1222 (ChAdOx1 nCoV-19) in healthy adults. For TCRbeta chain sequencing, PBMC samples were collected from trial participants at day 0 and at day 28 after the second dose. The sequence was obtained from an adult who received the AZD1222 COVID-19 vaccine. The sequencing here drew on peripheral blood, taken 28 days after the second AZD1222 dose. The chain was built from TRBV6-4 and TRBJ2-4, and 11 junction bases match TRBD2. CDR3 sequence: CASSALAGVAKNIQYF. The sequenced DNA is TGTGCCAGCAGCGCACTAGCGGGGGTAGCCAAAAACATTCAGTACTTC.